This TCR beta chain was found in a study of OX40 agonist ivuxolimab in advanced cancers. As for the study in general: A history of anti-PD-1, anti-PD-L1 or anti-CTLA-4 therapy was acceptable, and roughly 40% had some.

Comments on this clone: What it recognizes is unknown.

Study-level findings and limits: Not determined was the antigen specificity of the expanded peripheral T cells.

The protocol was immunoSEQ multiplex PCR, while the TCRdb copy is restricted to in-frame clones and leaves out a portion. The sample lists tens of thousands of clones, roughly 89% occurring once. V gave up 8 bases and J gave up 10 bases, with 9 bases separating them. This CDR3 is built from 10 residues. The germline CDR1 and CDR2 sequences are SEHNR and FQNEAQ (reference sequence). Source: CD4+ or CD8+ T cells sorted from blood, taken in a trial of the OX40 agonist ivuxolimab. The clonotype comes from an adult with an advanced solid tumor such as melanoma, head and neck, liver or kidney cancer. The rearrangement uses TRBV7-9 and TRBJ2-1; D is ambiguous. The CDR3 is CASGRSEQFF. The CDR3 bases are TGTGCCAGCGGAAGAAGCGAGCAGTTCTTC.